A single sample gave rise to the 29 T cell receptor beta chains below, sequenced in a study of human T cells and chemical hapten exposure. Unfractionated whole blood was the source of the extracted total RNA. As the library was built, unique molecular identifiers were attached to individual cDNA molecules. TCRdb re-derived calls from the reads in MiXCR, one entry per CDR3 protein. The sample comprises more than 100,000 distinct CDR3 sequences, about 8.9% of which are singletons, and roughly 1.5% rests with the top ten. The sequenced sample was whole blood. These receptors originate from a human donor in good health. Some clones in this sample may be carry-over from other donors' samples.

This clonotype was observed a handful of times. The chain recombines TRBV5-1 with TRBJ2-3; 11 nucleotides agree with TRBD1. V shed 0 bases, J shed 2 bases, and the junction held 2 bases outside the gene matches. CDR1 is SGHRS and CDR2 is YFSETQ in the germline V gene. CDR3 size: 16 residues. CDR3 region: CASSLAGQGATDTQYF. The CDR3 nucleotides are TGCGCCAGCAGCTTGGCCGGACAGGGGGCCACAGATACGCAGTATTTT.

The rearrangement joins TRBV21-1 to TRBJ2-5; TRBD1 was called by the table and not checked on the DNA. TRBV21-1 is a pseudogene segment. The CDR3 spans 12 residues. CDR3 DNA sequence: TGTGCCAGCAGCAACGGGGGGGAAACCCAGTACTTC. Its protein product is CASSNGGETQYF.

Many counts were recorded for this clonotype. This chain joins TRBV7-9 and TRBJ2-2; D might be TRBD2 (6 bases). CDR3 length equals 13 residues. Trimming shortened V by 5 bases and J by 6 bases, and 10 bases separated the two germline ends. Germline CDR1 is SEHNR and CDR2 is FQNEAQ (reference sequence). CDR3 nucleotide sequence: TGTGCCAGCAGCCCCATAGCGGCCGGGGAGCTGTTTTTT. Its protein is CASSPIAAGELFF.

This clonotype was detected ten times or more. This sequence joins TRBV9 and TRBJ2-5; 11 nucleotides agree with TRBD2. J lost 5 bases, V lost 4 bases, and 7 bases had no gene match. The CDR3 is made up of 15 amino acids. From germline, CDR1 is SGDLS and CDR2 YYNGEE. The CDR3 sequence is CASSPLAGGGETQYF. The CDR3 DNA follows: TGTGCCAGCAGCCCTCTAGCGGGGGGCGGGGAGACCCAGTACTTC.

This clonotype was found many times. The chain carries TRBV10-3 and TRBJ2-2; D is perhaps TRBD2 (5 bases). Trimming shortened V by 3 bases and J by 0 bases, and 8 bases separated the two germline ends. Germline CDR1 is ENHRY and CDR2 is SYGVKD. CDR3 size: 15 residues. The CDR3, as DNA: TGTGCCATCAGTGAACGGGGAACGAACACCGGGGAGCTGTTTTTT. Protein sequence: CAISERGTNTGELFF.

In this sample, this clonotype turned up many times. The rearrangement joins TRBV12-3 or TRBV12-4 to TRBJ2-5, with no clear D. The CDR3 has 13 amino acids. Trimming removed 7 bases at V and 4 bases at J, with 13 bases between. CDR3 bases: TGTGCCAGCATCCCTATGGGCCTAGAGACCCAGTACTTC. Translating gives CASIPMGLETQYF.

V gene TRBV5-1 combines with J gene TRBJ2-1; TRBD1 matches 10 bases. The germline V gene has CDR1 SGHRS and CDR2 YFSETQ. CDR3 length equals 15 residues. V dropped 3 bases and J dropped 3; count of bases not matched to a gene: 3. The CDR3 coding sequence is TGCGCCAGCAGCTCGGGACAGGGGAACTACAATGAGCAGTTCTTC. Translated, it gives CASSSGQGNYNEQFF.

The chain is built from TRBV6-1 and TRBJ2-2, with D possibly being TRBD2 (7 bases). Between the trimmed V and J ends, which lost 9 bases and 4 bases, there was a span of 18 bases. The CDR3 runs to 15 residues. Germline V lookup: CDR1 MNHNS, CDR2 SASEGT. Written as DNA, the CDR3 is TGTGCCAGTGGAAGCCGGGGGGCGGCCACCGGGGAGCTGTTTTTT. Its translation is CASGSRGAATGELFF.

This clonotype was recorded at least ten times. This sequence joins TRBV3-1 and TRBJ1-2, with D perhaps TRBD1 (6 bases). Germline V lookup: CDR1 LGHDT, CDR2 YNNKEL (reference sequence). The ends were cut back, 4 bases at V and 4 bases at J, with 22 bases in the middle. This CDR3 spans 17 amino acids. The CDR3 DNA reads TGTGCCAGCAGCCTAACTACCCCTGACAGGAGACTCTATGGCTACACCTTC. The encoded protein is CASSLTTPDRRLYGYTF.

J is TRBJ2-5 and V is TRBV5-4, with D perhaps TRBD1 (6 bases). The CDR3 has 13 residues. The V gene's germline CDR1 is SGHNT and CDR2 YYREEE (reference sequence). Trimming pared 6 bases from V and 4 bases from J, leaving 13 bases between. The CDR3 nucleotides are TGTGCCAGCACCCCGATAGGGGGAGAGACCCAGTACTTC. It codes for CASTPIGGETQYF.

This clonotype was counted many times. The gene calls are TRBV4-1 and TRBJ2-7; TRBD1 matches at 8 bases. The junction had 15 bases not matched to a gene; V was cut back by 5 bases and J by 6 bases. The CDR3 is 16 residues long. CDR1 MGHRA and CDR2 YSYEKL come from the germline V gene. Written as DNA, the CDR3 is TGCGCCAGCAGCGACATGAGACAGGGGCTTCTTGGCGAGCAGTACTTC. Its protein is CASSDMRQGLLGEQYF.

This clonotype was counted many times. The chain couples TRBV7-9 to TRBJ2-3, with D perhaps TRBD2 (6 bases). The V and J ends lost 1 base and 0 bases respectively, with 14 bases between them. Germline assignment: CDR1 SEHNR and CDR2 FQNEAQ (reference sequence). CDR3 length equals 17 residues. The CDR3 region is CASSLGRGGSSTDTQYF. CDR3 bases: TGTGCCAGCAGCTTAGGGCGGGGCGGCTCTAGCACAGATACGCAGTATTTT.

This clonotype was seen many times. V usage is TRBV2 and J usage is TRBJ2-2; D is unclear. Trimming removed 4 bases from V and 0 bases from J, with 9 bases in between. The CDR3 is 15 amino acids. CDR1 is SNHLY and CDR2 is FYNNEI in the germline V gene. The CDR3 reads CASSAGLANTGELFF. CDR3 DNA: TGTGCCAGCAGTGCAGGCCTCGCGAACACCGGGGAGCTGTTTTTT.

The rearrangement joins TRBV11-1 to TRBJ2-7; tentatively, D is TRBD2 (6 bases). This CDR3 has 12 amino acids. CDR1 is SGHAT, CDR2 FQDESV, per germline (reference sequence). V lost 10 bases, J lost 6 bases, and 16 bases lay in between. The DNA for the CDR3 is TGTGCCACCCAGCTGCGGGGAGGCGAGCAGTACTTC. Residues: CATQLRGGEQYF.

This rearrangement joins TRBV7-9 to TRBJ2-2; tentative D call: TRBD1 (6 bases). Germline-derived CDR1 and CDR2 are SEHNR and FQNEAQ (reference sequence). Deletions cut 8 bases from V and 4 bases from J, with 17 bases between. The CDR3 length is 15 residues. CDR3 DNA: TGTGCCAGCGGGCGCAGGACAGACTTCACCGGGGAGCTGTTTTTT. Translation gives CASGRRTDFTGELFF.

This chain joins TRBV15 and TRBJ2-5; 8 nucleotides match TRBD1. Germline V lookup: CDR1 LNHNV, CDR2 YYDKDF (reference sequence). There are 14 residues in the CDR3. The V gene end was trimmed by 2 bases and the J gene end by 5 bases; junction bases not matched to a gene: 4. CDR3 loop: CATSRRQGYETQYF. The CDR3 coding sequence is TGTGCCACCAGCAGAAGACAGGGGTACGAGACCCAGTACTTC. The entire variable domain, with the rest obtained from reference TRBV15 and TRBJ2-5, is as follows: DAMVIQNPRYQVTQFGKPVTLSCSQTLNHNVMYWYQQKSSQAPKLLFHYYDKDFNNEADTPDNFQSRRPNTSFCFLDIRSPGLGDTAMYLCATSRRQGYETQYFGPGTRLLVL.

This chain uses TRBV12-3 or TRBV12-4 with TRBJ1-1; the match to TRBD1 covers 7 bases. The CDR3 is made up of 15 amino acids. V was pared by 4 bases and J by 3 bases, with 8 bases of the junction left unmatched. CDR3 DNA sequence: TGTGCCAGCAGTTCGGGGGGGACAGTACACACTGAAGCTTTCTTT. This translates into CASSSGGTVHTEAFF.

This clonotype turned up a few times. The rearrangement uses TRBV27 and TRBJ2-6; TRBD1 or TRBD2 may be the D gene (5 bases each). Per the germline V gene, CDR1 is MNHEY and CDR2 is SMNVEV (reference sequence). The CDR3 is 17 residues long. The V end was cut by 5 bases, the J end by 0 bases, with 14 bases between. The CDR3 region has the DNA TGTGCCAGCAGTGGTCCGGGACGTCTCTCTGGGGCCAACGTCCTGACTTTC. Its translation is CASSGPGRLSGANVLTF.

This clonotype was observed a handful of times. The chain employs TRBV12-3 or TRBV12-4 and TRBJ1-1; a weak D match, TRBD1 (6 bases). This CDR3 comprises 14 residues. With 6 bases removed from V and 8 bases from J, the gap between germline ends came to 19 bases. The CDR3 bases are TGTGCCAGCAGCATGTGGACAGATCCCCGAGAAGCTTTCTTT. Translation: CASSMWTDPREAFF.

This clonotype was detected a few times. The chain carries TRBV7-9 and TRBJ2-7; 15 bases line up with TRBD2. Germline V lookup: CDR1 SEHNR, CDR2 FQNEAQ (reference sequence). V was pared by 5 bases and J by 2 bases, with 7 bases of the junction left unmatched. CDR3 length: 17 residues. In DNA form, the CDR3 reads TGTGCCAGCAGCCACGGGACTAGCGGGGGGACCCCCTACGAGCAGTACTTC. This encodes CASSHGTSGGTPYEQYF. Full variable domain (remainder filled in from reference TRBV7-9 and TRBJ2-7): DTGVSQNPRHKITKRGQNVTFRCDPISEHNRLYWYRQTLGQGPEFLTYFQNEAQLEKSRLLSDRFSAERPKGSFSTLEIQRTEQGDSAMYLCASSHGTSGGTPYEQYFGPGTRLTVT.

This clonotype is labeled as medium-sized. J is TRBJ2-7 and V is TRBV4-3; 7 bases fit TRBD1. The CDR3 runs 15 residues. The germline CDR1 and CDR2 sequences are LGHNA and YSLEER. Trimming cost V 4 bases and J 5 bases; bases outside gene matches: 11. CDR3: CASSPTGSTSDEQYF. In DNA form, the CDR3 reads TGCGCCAGCAGCCCGACAGGGTCCACCAGTGACGAGCAGTACTTC.

This clonotype was counted between two and nine times. The chain recombines TRBV11-1 with TRBJ2-1; TRBD2 matches at 8 bases. V lost 6 bases, J lost 7 bases, and 14 bases stayed unmatched. The CDR3 has 16 amino acids. Germline CDR1 reads SGHAT; CDR2 reads FQDESV (reference sequence). In nucleotides, the CDR3 is TGTGCCAGCAGTTTCCCAGCGGGGGTCTCGAGGAATGAGCAGTTCTTC. Its translation is CASSFPAGVSRNEQFF.

This clonotype was recorded at least ten times. This rearrangement joins TRBV12-3 or TRBV12-4 to TRBJ1-2, with D hard to call. The ends were cut back, 1 base at V and 0 bases at J, with 12 bases in the middle. The CDR3 has 16 amino acids. CDR3 DNA sequence: TGTGCCAGCAGTTTAGTTCCCCACGGATCTAACTATGGCTACACCTTC. Amino acids: CASSLVPHGSNYGYTF.

This clonotype turned up a few times. The V call is TRBV5-1, the J call TRBJ2-3; tentative D call: TRBD2 (7 bases). Germline lookup yields CDR1 SGHRS and CDR2 YFSETQ. This CDR3 comprises 12 residues. V was shortened by 0 bases and J by 10 bases, with 9 bases between the two germline ends. CDR3 residues: CASSLGGGSQYF. CDR3 bases: TGCGCCAGCAGCTTGGGGGGGGGCTCGCAGTATTTT.

The table lists this clonotype with many counts. The rearrangement joins TRBV28 to TRBJ1-4, with 9 positions matching TRBD1. The CDR3 consists of 16 residues. Germline CDR1 MDHEN, CDR2 SYDVKM. V shed 4 bases and J 7 bases; nucleotides not matched to a gene: 10. The CDR3 DNA follows: TGTGCCAGCAGTTACCTATCACAGGGGGCAAGTGAAAAACTGTTTTTT. It translates to CASSYLSQGASEKLFF.

There are many counts of this clonotype. The V and J genes are TRBV29-1 and TRBJ2-2, with 10 bases lining up with TRBD2. The CDR3 sequence is 14 residues long. V lost 4 bases, J lost 5 bases, and 4 bases stayed unmatched. CDR1 SQVTM and CDR2 ANQGSEA come from the germline V gene. The CDR3 nucleotides read TGCAGCGTTGTCGGACTAGCGGATACCGGGGAGCTGTTTTTT. It codes for CSVVGLADTGELFF.

The CDR3 bases are TGTGCCAGCAGTCCCAATCCCGACAGATCCTTTAACACTGAAGCTTTCTTT. It yields the protein CASSPNPDRSFNTEAFF. The J gene is TRBJ1-1, the V gene TRBV6-6, with D possibly matching TRBD1 (5 bases). Deletions cut 5 bases from V and 2 bases from J, with 21 bases between. The CDR3 is made up of 17 amino acids. CDR1 and CDR2 (germline): MNHNY, SVGAGI (reference sequence).

V and J are TRBV7-8 and TRBJ2-7; no firm D call. Per germline, CDR1 SGHVS and CDR2 FQNEAQ. V lost 5 bases and J 2 bases, leaving 13 bases between the germline ends. The CDR3 has 14 residues. The CDR3: CASSHLLDTYEQYF. As DNA, the CDR3 is TGTGCCAGCAGCCACTTACTTGATACCTACGAGCAGTACTTC.

This clonotype was counted ten times or more. The chain carries TRBV6-1 and TRBJ1-5; the D is unclear. This CDR3 spans 13 amino acids. Germline V CDR1 and CDR2: MNHNS, SASEGT. V was clipped by 7 bases and J by 3 bases, with 10 bases between them. The CDR3 sequence is CASNFNSNQPQHF. The DNA for the CDR3 is TGTGCCAGCAATTTCAACTCCAATCAGCCCCAGCATTTT.